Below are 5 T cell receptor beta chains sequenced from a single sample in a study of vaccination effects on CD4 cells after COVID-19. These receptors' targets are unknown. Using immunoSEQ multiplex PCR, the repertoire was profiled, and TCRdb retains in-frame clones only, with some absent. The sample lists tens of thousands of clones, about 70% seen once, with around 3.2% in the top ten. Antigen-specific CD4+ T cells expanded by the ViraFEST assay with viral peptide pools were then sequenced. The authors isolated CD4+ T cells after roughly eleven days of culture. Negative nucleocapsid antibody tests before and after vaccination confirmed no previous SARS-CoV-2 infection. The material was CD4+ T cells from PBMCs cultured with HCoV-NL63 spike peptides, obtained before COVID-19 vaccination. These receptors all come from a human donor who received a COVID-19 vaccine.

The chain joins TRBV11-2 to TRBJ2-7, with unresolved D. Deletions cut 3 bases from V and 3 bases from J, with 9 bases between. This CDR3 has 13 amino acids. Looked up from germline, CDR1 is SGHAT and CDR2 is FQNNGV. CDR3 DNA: TGTGCCAGCAGCTTCGGGCAGAACTACGAGCAGTACGTC. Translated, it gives CASSFGQNYEQYV.

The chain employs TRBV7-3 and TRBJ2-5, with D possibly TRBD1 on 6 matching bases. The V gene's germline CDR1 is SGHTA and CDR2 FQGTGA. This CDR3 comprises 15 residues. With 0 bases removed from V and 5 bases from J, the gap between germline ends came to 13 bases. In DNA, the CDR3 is TGTGCCAGCAGCTTAACCCGGACAGAGCGGGAGACCCAGTACTTC. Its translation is CASSLTRTERETQYF.

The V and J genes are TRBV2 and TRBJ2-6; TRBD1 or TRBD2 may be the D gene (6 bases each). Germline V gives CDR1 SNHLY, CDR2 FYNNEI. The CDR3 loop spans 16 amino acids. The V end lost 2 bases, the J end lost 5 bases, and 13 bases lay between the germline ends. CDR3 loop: CASSERGDPWANVLTF. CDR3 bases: TGTGCCAGCAGTGAAAGGGGGGACCCCTGGGCCAACGTCCTGACTTTC.

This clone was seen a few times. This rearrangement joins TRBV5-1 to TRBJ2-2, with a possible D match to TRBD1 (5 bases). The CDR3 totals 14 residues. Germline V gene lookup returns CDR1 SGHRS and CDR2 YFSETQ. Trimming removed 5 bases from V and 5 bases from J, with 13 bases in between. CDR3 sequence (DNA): TGCGCCAGCAGACCAGGGCTGGGAACCGGGGAGCTGTTTTTT. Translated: CASRPGLGTGELFF.

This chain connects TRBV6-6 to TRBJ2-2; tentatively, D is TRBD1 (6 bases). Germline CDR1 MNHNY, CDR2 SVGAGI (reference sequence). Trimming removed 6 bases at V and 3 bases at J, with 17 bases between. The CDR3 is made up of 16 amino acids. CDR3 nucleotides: TGTGCCAGCAGGGCTCGCTCAGGGGACGACACCGGGGAGCTGTTTTTT. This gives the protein CASRARSGDDTGELFF.